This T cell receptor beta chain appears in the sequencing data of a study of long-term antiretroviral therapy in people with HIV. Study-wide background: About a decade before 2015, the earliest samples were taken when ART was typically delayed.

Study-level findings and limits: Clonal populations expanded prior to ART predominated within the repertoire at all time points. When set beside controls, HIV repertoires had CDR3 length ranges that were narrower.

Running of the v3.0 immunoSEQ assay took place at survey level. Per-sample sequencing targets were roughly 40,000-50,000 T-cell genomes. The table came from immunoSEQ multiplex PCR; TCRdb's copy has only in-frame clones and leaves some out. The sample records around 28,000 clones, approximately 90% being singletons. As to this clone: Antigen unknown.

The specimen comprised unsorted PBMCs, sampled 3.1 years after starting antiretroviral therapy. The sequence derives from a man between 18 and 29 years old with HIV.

CDR3 DNA sequence: TGTGCCAGCAGCTTCCAGGGGGCTCAAGAGCAGTTCTTC. Protein product: CASSFQGAQEQFF. This chain uses TRBV7-9 with TRBJ2-1; TRBD1 aligns across 8 bases. The germline V gene has CDR1 SEHNR and CDR2 FQNEAQ (reference sequence). The CDR3 spans 13 residues. V shed 3 bases, J shed 10 bases, and the junction held 5 bases outside the gene matches.